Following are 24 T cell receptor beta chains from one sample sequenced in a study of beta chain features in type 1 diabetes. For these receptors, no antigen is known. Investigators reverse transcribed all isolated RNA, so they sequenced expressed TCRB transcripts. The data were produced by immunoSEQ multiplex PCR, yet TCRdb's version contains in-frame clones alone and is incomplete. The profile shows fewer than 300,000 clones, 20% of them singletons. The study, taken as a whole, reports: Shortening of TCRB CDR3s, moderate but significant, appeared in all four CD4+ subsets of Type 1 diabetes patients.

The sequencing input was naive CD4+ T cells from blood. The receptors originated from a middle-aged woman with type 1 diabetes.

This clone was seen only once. As DNA, the CDR3 is TGTGCCAGCGCTACACTGGACACAGACTACGAGCAGTACTTC. This sequence encodes CASATLDTDYEQYF. The chain links TRBV7-2 to TRBJ2-7; D is perhaps TRBD1 (5 bases). The length of the CDR3 is 14 residues. Looked up from germline, CDR1 is SGHTA and CDR2 is FQGNSA. Deletions cut 8 bases from V and 3 bases from J, with 17 bases between.

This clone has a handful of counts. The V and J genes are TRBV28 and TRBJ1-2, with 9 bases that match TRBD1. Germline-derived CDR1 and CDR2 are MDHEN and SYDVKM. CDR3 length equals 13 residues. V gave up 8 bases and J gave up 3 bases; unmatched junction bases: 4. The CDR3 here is CASGTGTDYGYTF. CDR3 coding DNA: TGTGCCAGCGGGACAGGGACCGACTATGGCTACACCTTC.

The CDR3 region has the DNA TGTGCCAGCAGCTTACGGACTCACAATGAGCAGTTCTTC. Translation: CASSLRTHNEQFF. The chain recombines TRBV7-6 with TRBJ2-1; D perhaps matches TRBD2 (5 bases). CDR3 size: 13 residues. Germline assignment: CDR1 SGHVS and CDR2 FNYEAQ. V lost 2 bases, J lost 5 bases, and 7 bases lay in between.

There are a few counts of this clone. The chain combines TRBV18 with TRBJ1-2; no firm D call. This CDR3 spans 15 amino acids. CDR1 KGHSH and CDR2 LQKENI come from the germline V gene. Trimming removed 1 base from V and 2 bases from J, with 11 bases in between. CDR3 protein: CASSPRRVENYGYTF. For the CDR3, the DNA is TGTGCCAGCTCACCACGGAGGGTAGAGAACTATGGCTACACCTTC.

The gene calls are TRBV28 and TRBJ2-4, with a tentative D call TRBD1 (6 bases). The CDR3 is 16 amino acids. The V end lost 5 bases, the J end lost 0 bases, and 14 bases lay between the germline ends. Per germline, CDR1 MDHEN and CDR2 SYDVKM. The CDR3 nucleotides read TGTGCCAGCAGTCCCGGGACATTTATAGCCAAAAACATTCAGTACTTC. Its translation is CASSPGTFIAKNIQYF.

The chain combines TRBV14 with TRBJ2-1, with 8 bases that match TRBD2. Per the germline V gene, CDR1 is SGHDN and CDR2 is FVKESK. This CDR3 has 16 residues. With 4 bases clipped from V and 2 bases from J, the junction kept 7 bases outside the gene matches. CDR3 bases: TGTGCCAGCAGCCCCCTGGGAGCGGGGGCCTACAATGAGCAGTTCTTC. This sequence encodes CASSPLGAGAYNEQFF.

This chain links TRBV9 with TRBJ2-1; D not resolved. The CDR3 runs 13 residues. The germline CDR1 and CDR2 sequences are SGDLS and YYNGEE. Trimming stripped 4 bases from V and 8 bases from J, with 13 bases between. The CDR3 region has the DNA TGTGCCAGCAGCACCCCGCCACACCATGAGCAGTTCTTC. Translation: CASSTPPHHEQFF.

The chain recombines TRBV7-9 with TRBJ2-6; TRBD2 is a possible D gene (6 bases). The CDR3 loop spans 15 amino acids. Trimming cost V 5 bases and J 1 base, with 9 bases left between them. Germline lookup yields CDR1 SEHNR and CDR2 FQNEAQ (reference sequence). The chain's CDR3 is CASSPGGSGANVLTF. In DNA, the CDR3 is TGTGCCAGCAGCCCCGGGGGTTCTGGGGCCAACGTCCTGACTTTC.

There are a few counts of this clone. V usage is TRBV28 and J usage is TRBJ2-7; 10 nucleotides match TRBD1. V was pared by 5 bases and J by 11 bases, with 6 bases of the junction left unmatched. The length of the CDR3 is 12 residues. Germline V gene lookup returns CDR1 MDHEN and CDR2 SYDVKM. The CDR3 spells CASSPPGQGEYF. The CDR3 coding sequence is TGTGCCAGCAGTCCTCCCGGACAGGGGGAGTACTTC.

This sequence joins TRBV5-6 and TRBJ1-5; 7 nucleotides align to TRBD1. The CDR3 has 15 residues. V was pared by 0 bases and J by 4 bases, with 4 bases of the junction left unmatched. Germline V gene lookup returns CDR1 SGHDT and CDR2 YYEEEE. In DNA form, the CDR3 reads TGTGCCAGCAGCTTGGGGACAGGATGGAATCAGCCCCAGCATTTT. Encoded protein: CASSLGTGWNQPQHF. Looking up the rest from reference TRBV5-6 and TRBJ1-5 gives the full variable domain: DAGVTQSPTHLIKTRGQQVTLRCSPKSGHDTVSWYQQALGQGPQFIFQYYEEEERQRGNFPDRFSGHQFPNYSSELNVNALLLGDSALYLCASSLGTGWNQPQHFGDGTRLSIL.

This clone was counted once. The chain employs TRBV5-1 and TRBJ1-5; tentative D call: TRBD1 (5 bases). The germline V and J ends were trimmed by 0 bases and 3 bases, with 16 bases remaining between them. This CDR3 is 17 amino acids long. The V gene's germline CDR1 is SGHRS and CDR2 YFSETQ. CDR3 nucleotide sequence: TGCGCCAGCAGCTTGGGGGCAGGGATTGGGGACAATCAGCCCCAGCATTTT. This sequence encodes CASSLGAGIGDNQPQHF.

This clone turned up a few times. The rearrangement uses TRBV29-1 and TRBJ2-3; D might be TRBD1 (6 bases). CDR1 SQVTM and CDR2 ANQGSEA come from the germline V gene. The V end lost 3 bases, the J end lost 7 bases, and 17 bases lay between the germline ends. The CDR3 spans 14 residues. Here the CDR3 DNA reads TGCAGCGTTGAGGACAGTTGGGCGTCTCATACGCAGTATTTT. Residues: CSVEDSWASHTQYF.

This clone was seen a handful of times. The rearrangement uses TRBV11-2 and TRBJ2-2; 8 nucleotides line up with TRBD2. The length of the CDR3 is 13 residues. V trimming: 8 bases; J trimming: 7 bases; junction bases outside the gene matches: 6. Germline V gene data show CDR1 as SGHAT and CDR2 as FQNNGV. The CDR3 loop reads CASRLAYGGELFF. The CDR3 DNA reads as TGTGCCAGCCGACTAGCGTACGGCGGGGAGCTGTTTTTT. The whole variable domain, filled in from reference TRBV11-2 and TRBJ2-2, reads EAGVAQSPRYKIIEKRQSVAFWCNPISGHATLYWYQQILGQGPKLLIQFQNNGVVDDSQLPKDRFSAERLKGVDSTLKIQPAKLEDSAVYLCASRLAYGGELFFGEGSRLTVL.

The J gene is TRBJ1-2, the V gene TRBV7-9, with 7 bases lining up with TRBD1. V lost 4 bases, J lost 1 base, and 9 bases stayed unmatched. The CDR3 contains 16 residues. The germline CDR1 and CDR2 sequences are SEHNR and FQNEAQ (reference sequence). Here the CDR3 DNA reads TGTGCCAGCAGCTGGTGGGACAGTTCGATTAACTATGGCTACACCTTC. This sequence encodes CASSWWDSSINYGYTF.

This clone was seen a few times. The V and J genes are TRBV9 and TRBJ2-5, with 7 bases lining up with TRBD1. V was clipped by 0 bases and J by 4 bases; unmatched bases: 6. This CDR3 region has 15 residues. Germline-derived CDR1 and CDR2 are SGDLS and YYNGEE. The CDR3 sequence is CASSVEIRTGETQYF. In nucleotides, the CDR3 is TGTGCCAGCAGCGTAGAGATCCGGACAGGAGAGACCCAGTACTTC.

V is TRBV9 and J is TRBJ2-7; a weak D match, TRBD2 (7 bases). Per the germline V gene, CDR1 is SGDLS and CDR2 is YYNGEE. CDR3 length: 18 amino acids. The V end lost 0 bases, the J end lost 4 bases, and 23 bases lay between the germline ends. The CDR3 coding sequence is TGTGCCAGCAGCGTAGCTGTAATTAGGGCGGGGGCCCGATACGAGCAGTACTTC. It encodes CASSVAVIRAGARYEQYF. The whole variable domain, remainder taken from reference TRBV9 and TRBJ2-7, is DSGVTQTPKHLITATGQRVTLRCSPRSGDLSVYWYQQSLDQGLQFLIQYYNGEERAKGNILERFSAQQFPDLHSELNLSSLELGDSALYFCASSVAVIRAGARYEQYFGPGTRLTVT.

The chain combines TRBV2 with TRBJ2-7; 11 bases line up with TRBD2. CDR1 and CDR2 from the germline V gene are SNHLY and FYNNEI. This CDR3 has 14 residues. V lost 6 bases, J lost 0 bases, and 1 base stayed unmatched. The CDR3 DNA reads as TGTGCCAGCAGGACTAGCGGGACCTCCTACGAGCAGTACTTC. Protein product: CASRTSGTSYEQYF.

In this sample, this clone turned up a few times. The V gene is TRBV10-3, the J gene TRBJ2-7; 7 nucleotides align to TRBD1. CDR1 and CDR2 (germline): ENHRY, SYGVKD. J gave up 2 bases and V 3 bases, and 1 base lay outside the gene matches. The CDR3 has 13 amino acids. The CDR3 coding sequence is TGTGCCATCAGTGAAACAGGGGCCTACGAGCAGTACTTC. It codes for CAISETGAYEQYF.

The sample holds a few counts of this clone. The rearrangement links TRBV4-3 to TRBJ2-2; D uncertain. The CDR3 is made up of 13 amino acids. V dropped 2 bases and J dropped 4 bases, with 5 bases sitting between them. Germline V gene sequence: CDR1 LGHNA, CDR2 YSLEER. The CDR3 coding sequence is TGCGCCAGCAGCCAATTTCGCACCGGGGAGCTGTTTTTT. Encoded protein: CASSQFRTGELFF.

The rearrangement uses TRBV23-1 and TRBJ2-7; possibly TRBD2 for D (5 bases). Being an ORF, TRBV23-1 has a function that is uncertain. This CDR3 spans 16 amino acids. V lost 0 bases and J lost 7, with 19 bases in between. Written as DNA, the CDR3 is TGCGCCAGCAGTCAATCGACTATCTATAACCATGAGGAGCAGTACTTC. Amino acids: CASSQSTIYNHEEQYF.

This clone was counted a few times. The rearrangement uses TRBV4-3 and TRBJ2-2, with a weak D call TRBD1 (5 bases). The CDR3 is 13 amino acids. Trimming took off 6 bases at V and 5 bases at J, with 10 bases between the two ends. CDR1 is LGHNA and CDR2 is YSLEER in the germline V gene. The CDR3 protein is CASSLGRTGELFF. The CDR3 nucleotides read TGCGCCAGCAGTCTGGGGCGGACCGGGGAGCTGTTTTTT.

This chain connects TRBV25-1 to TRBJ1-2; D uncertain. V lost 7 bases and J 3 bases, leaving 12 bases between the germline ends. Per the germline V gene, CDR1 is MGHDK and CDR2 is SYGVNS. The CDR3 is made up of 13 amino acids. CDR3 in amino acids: CASTEGFDYGYTF. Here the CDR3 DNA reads TGTGCCAGCACTGAGGGCTTTGACTATGGCTACACCTTC.

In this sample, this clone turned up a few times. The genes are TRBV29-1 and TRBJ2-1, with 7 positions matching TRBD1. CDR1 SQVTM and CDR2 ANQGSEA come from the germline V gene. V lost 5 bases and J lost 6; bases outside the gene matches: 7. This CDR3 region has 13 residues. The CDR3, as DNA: TGCAGCGTTCAAGGGGACAGTCCCAATGAGCAGTTCTTC. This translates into CSVQGDSPNEQFF.

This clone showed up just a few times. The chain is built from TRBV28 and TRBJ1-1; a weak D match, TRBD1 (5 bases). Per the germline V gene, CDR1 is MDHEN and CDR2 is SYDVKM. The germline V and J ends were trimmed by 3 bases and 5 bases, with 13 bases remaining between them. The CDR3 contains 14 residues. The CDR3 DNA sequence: TGTGCCAGCAGTTTGGGGGGGGTTTCGACTGAAGCTTTCTTT. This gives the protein CASSLGGVSTEAFF.